These 23 T cell receptor beta chains came from one sample sequenced in a study of shared clonotypes between healthy human individuals. Terminally differentiated effector memory CD45RA+ cells were excluded from the naive CD8 cells, which were CD45RO-negative and positively selected for CCR7. Measured with immunoSEQ multiplex PCR; TCRdb has only the in-frame clones, and not every one. The profile covers over 750,000 clones, with about 96% appearing a single time and less than 0.25% taken by the ten largest. Material for sequencing was naive CD8+ T cells sorted from blood. These receptors were collected from a man aged 30 to 45 in good health.

The gene calls are TRBV7-9 and TRBJ1-2, with TRBD1 matching 10 bases. The trim removed 1 base at V and 1 base at J, leaving 0 bases unmatched. This CDR3 comprises 15 residues. The germline V gene encodes CDR1 SEHNR and CDR2 FQNEAQ (reference sequence). The CDR3 region has the DNA TGTGCCAGCAGCTTAGGGGACAGGGGTAACTATGGCTACACCTTC. Its protein is CASSLGDRGNYGYTF.

The chain recombines TRBV4-2 with TRBJ2-3; D might be TRBD1 (5 bases). In germline, CDR1 is LGHNA, CDR2 YNFKEQ. V lost 1 base and J 0 bases, leaving 5 bases between the germline ends. CDR3 length: 14 residues. CDR3 sequence reads: CASSQAGSTDTQYF. CDR3 nucleotide sequence: TGTGCCAGCAGCCAAGCAGGGAGCACAGATACGCAGTATTTT.

J is TRBJ1-2 and V is TRBV11-2; no definite D call. V gave up 5 bases and J gave up 4 bases, with 11 bases separating them. Germline V gives CDR1 SGHAT, CDR2 FQNNGV. CDR3 length equals 13 residues. This chain's CDR3 is CASSKRSVYGYTF. DNA for the CDR3: TGTGCCAGCAGCAAAAGGAGCGTCTATGGCTACACCTTC.

The chain has TRBV6-5 and TRBJ2-3; D is undetermined. V gave up 6 bases and J gave up 6 bases, with 10 bases separating them. CDR1 and CDR2 (germline): MNHEY, SVGAGI. This CDR3 spans 12 amino acids. The CDR3 sequence: CASSPHGDTQYF. The CDR3 nucleotides are TGTGCCAGCAGCCCCCACGGTGATACGCAGTATTTT.

The rearrangement links TRBV9 to TRBJ2-7; a weak D match, TRBD2 (5 bases). The ends were cut back, 4 bases at V and 3 bases at J, with 8 bases in the middle. The V gene's germline CDR1 is SGDLS and CDR2 YYNGEE. The CDR3 length is 12 residues. The CDR3 reads CASSRADYEQYF. The CDR3 DNA is TGTGCCAGCAGCCGAGCGGACTACGAGCAGTACTTC.

This chain connects TRBV5-5 to TRBJ2-1; D unclear. The CDR3 is made up of 15 amino acids. The V end lost 0 bases, the J end lost 0 bases, and 7 bases lay between the germline ends. Germline lookup yields CDR1 SGHKS and CDR2 YYEKEE (reference sequence). The CDR3 DNA reads TGTGCCAGCAGCTTGGTGTCTATCTCCTACAATGAGCAGTTCTTC. It specifies CASSLVSISYNEQFF.

The chain carries TRBV19 and TRBJ2-5; D may match TRBD1 or TRBD2 (5 bases each). The CDR3 totals 16 residues. Germline CDR1 and CDR2: LNHDA and SQIVND (reference sequence). V lost 1 base and J lost 2, with 14 bases in between. DNA of the CDR3: TGTGCCAGTAGTATAGGTCGGGGCAGGTTACAAGAGACCCAGTACTTC. This encodes CASSIGRGRLQETQYF.

The chain is built from TRBV29-1 and TRBJ2-3; 7 bases align to TRBD2. The CDR3 is 13 residues long. Per the germline V gene, CDR1 is SQVTM and CDR2 is ANQGSEA. The V gene end was trimmed by 4 bases and the J gene end by 5 bases; junction bases not matched to a gene: 6. The CDR3 spells CSVGGLHLDTQYF. CDR3 nucleotide sequence: TGCAGCGTTGGGGGACTACACTTAGATACGCAGTATTTT.

The chain carries TRBV7-9 and TRBJ2-1, with 10 bases that match TRBD1. The CDR3 spans 17 residues. V lost 6 bases, J lost 3 bases, and 11 bases stayed unmatched. CDR1 SEHNR and CDR2 FQNEAQ come from the germline V gene (reference sequence). This CDR3 reads CASRNPGRDRGYNEQFF. The CDR3 DNA reads as TGTGCCAGCAGAAATCCGGGCCGGGACAGGGGCTACAATGAGCAGTTCTTC.

V is TRBV18 and J is TRBJ2-3; D gene ambiguous. The length of the CDR3 is 14 residues. Germline assignment: CDR1 KGHSH and CDR2 LQKENI. V lost 6 bases and J lost 1, with 11 bases in between. In DNA, the CDR3 is TGTGCCAGCTCCCCGGTCCGGGGCACAGATACGCAGTATTTT. Translated, it gives CASSPVRGTDTQYF.

The chain links TRBV6-6 to TRBJ1-1; perhaps TRBD1 as D (5 bases). The CDR3 length is 15 residues. Germline V gene lookup returns CDR1 MNHNY and CDR2 SVGAGI (reference sequence). Trimming stripped 5 bases from V and 2 bases from J, with 15 bases between. The chain's CDR3 is CASSDWGRENTEAFF. In DNA form, the CDR3 reads TGTGCCAGCAGTGACTGGGGACGGGAAAACACTGAAGCTTTCTTT.

CDR3 sequence reads: CASSATIAYEQYF. CDR3 DNA sequence: TGTGCCAGCAGCGCAACAATAGCCTACGAGCAGTACTTC. The rearrangement joins TRBV13 to TRBJ2-7; D gene unclear. Trimming left V 5 bases short and J 2 bases short, with 10 bases between. Germline V lookup: CDR1 PRHDT, CDR2 FYEKMQ (reference sequence). The CDR3 loop spans 13 amino acids.

The chain is built from TRBV4-1 and TRBJ1-1; no firm D call. With 1 base removed from V and 6 bases from J, the gap between germline ends came to 6 bases. Germline CDR1 MGHRA, CDR2 YSYEKL. The CDR3 is 12 amino acids. The CDR3: CASSQGASEAFF. As DNA, the CDR3 is TGCGCCAGCAGCCAAGGAGCCTCTGAAGCTTTCTTT.

For this clone: Distinct nucleotide sequences in the sample also encode this CDR3. The chain has TRBV20-1 and TRBJ2-7; D is unclear. Trimming removed 3 bases at V and 6 bases at J, with 6 bases between. Germline V gene sequence: CDR1 DFQATT, CDR2 SNEGSKA (reference sequence). This CDR3 has 10 residues. Here the CDR3 reads CSASPGEQYF. CDR3 DNA sequence: TGCAGTGCTAGCCCCGGCGAGCAGTACTTC.

The rearrangement joins TRBV29-1 to TRBJ1-1, with D maybe TRBD1 (6 bases). CDR3 length: 13 residues. Looked up from germline, CDR1 is SQVTM and CDR2 is ANQGSEA. V was clipped by 2 bases and J by 5 bases, with 12 bases between them. CDR3 nucleotides: TGCAGCGTTGAAATTCTAGGGGGGACTGAAGCTTTCTTT. Translating it yields CSVEILGGTEAFF.

This rearrangement joins TRBV6-5 to TRBJ2-2, with D possibly matching TRBD1 (6 bases). This CDR3 is 13 amino acids long. V gave up 6 bases and J gave up 6 bases, with 11 bases separating them. Germline V lookup: CDR1 MNHEY, CDR2 SVGAGI. CDR3 bases: TGTGCCAGCAGGTACACAGGGTCCGGGGAGCTGTTTTTT. Translation gives CASRYTGSGELFF.

V and J are TRBV6-5 and TRBJ2-7, with D unresolved. The CDR3 totals 13 residues. V dropped 0 bases and J dropped 3 bases, with 6 bases sitting between them. Germline V gene sequence: CDR1 MNHEY, CDR2 SVGAGI. The CDR3 spells CASSYSDIYEQYF. The CDR3, as DNA: TGTGCCAGCAGTTACTCGGATATCTACGAGCAGTACTTC.

The chain couples TRBV27 to TRBJ2-2, with a tentative D call TRBD2 (5 bases). Germline V gene data show CDR1 as MNHEY and CDR2 as SMNVEV (reference sequence). This CDR3 is 15 amino acids long. The V gene lost 7 bases and the J gene lost 1 base, with 13 bases spanning the gap. The CDR3 nucleotides are TGTGCCAGCAAATTAGGACTTAAGAACACCGGGGAGCTGTTTTTT. Its translation: CASKLGLKNTGELFF.

The chain has TRBV6-6 and TRBJ1-1; D might be TRBD1 (6 bases). Germline V gives CDR1 MNHNY, CDR2 SVGAGI (reference sequence). V lost 4 bases, J lost 1 base, and 7 bases lay in between. The CDR3 has 13 residues. The CDR3 DNA follows: TGTGCCAGCAGTTTGACAGGGAACACTGAAGCTTTCTTT. Translating it yields CASSLTGNTEAFF.

CDR3 DNA: TGTGCCAGCAGCCTCGGACTAGCGGGAGGGAACACCGGGGAGCTGTTTTTT. This gives the protein CASSLGLAGGNTGELFF. This chain links TRBV7-9 with TRBJ2-2; 14 bases agree with TRBD2. After removal of 5 bases from V and 1 base from J, the junction contained 3 bases not matched to a gene. CDR3 length: 17 residues. From germline, CDR1 is SEHNR and CDR2 FQNEAQ (reference sequence). Full variable domain (missing parts from reference TRBV7-9 and TRBJ2-2): DTGVSQNPRHKITKRGQNVTFRCDPISEHNRLYWYRQTLGQGPEFLTYFQNEAQLEKSRLLSDRFSAERPKGSFSTLEIQRTEQGDSAMYLCASSLGLAGGNTGELFFGEGSRLTVL.

This rearrangement joins TRBV11-2 to TRBJ1-3, with TRBD1 identical over 9 bases. The J segment lost 4 bases and the V segment lost 5 bases, leaving 9 bases of the junction unmatched. The CDR3 loop spans 16 amino acids. Germline V gene sequence: CDR1 SGHAT, CDR2 FQNNGV. In DNA form, the CDR3 reads TGTGCCAGCAGCGGAATGGGACAGGGTTACGGAAACACCATATATTTT. It is translated as CASSGMGQGYGNTIYF. The variable domain in full, completed from reference TRBV11-2 and TRBJ1-3, reads EAGVAQSPRYKIIEKRQSVAFWCNPISGHATLYWYQQILGQGPKLLIQFQNNGVVDDSQLPKDRFSAERLKGVDSTLKIQPAKLEDSAVYLCASSGMGQGYGNTIYFGEGSWLTVV.

The chain uses TRBV27 and TRBJ2-7, with TRBD2 matching over 10 bases. The germline gives CDR1 MNHEY, CDR2 SMNVEV (reference sequence). V was pared by 2 bases and J by 2 bases, with 3 bases of the junction left unmatched. The CDR3 extends over 15 amino acids. DNA for the CDR3: TGTGCCAGCAGTTTACAGCTAGCGGGAGCCTACGAGCAGTACTTC. This encodes CASSLQLAGAYEQYF.

The rearrangement joins TRBV29-1 to TRBJ2-5; possibly TRBD1 or TRBD2 for D (5 bases each). In germline, CDR1 is SQVTM, CDR2 ANQGSEA. The CDR3 length is 18 residues. Trimming removed 1 base from V and 5 bases from J, with 26 bases in between. The CDR3 loop reads CSVEGGGTAGLEGETQYF. CDR3 sequence (DNA): TGCAGCGTTGAAGGAGGAGGCACCGCAGGATTAGAGGGGGAGACCCAGTACTTC.